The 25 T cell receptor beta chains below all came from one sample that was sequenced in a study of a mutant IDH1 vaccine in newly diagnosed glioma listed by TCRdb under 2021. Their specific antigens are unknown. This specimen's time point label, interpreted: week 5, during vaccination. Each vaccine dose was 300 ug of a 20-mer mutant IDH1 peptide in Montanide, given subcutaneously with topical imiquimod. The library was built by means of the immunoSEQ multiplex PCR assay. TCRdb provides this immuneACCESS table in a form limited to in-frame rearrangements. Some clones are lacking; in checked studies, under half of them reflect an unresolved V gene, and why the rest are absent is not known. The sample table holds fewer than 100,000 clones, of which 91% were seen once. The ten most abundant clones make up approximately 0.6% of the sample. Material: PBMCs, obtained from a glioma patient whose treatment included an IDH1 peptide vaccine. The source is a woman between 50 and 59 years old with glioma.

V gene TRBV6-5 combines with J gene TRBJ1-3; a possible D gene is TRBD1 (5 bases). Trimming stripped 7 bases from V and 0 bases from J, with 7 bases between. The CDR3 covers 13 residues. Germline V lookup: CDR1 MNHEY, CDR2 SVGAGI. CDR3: CASTQGSGNTIYF. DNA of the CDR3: TGTGCCAGCACTCAGGGCTCTGGAAACACCATATATTTT.

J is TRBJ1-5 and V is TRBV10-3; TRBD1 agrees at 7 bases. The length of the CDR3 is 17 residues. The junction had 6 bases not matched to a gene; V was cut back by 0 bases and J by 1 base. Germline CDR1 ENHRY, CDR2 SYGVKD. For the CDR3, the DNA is TGTGCCATCAGTGAGTCGGTGGACAGGTGGAGCAATCAGCCCCAGCATTTT. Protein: CAISESVDRWSNQPQHF.

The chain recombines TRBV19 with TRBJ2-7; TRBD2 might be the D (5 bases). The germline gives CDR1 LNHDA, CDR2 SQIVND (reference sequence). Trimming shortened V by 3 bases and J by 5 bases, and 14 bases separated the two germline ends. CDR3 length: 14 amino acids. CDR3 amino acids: CASSIRPGGHEQYF. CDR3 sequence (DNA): TGTGCCAGTAGTATTCGACCGGGCGGGCACGAGCAGTACTTC.

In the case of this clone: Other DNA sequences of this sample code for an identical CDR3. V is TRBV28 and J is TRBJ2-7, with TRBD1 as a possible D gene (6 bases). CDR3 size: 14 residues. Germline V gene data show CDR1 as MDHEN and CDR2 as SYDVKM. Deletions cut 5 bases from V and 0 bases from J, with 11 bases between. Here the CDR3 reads CASSPLTGSYEQYF. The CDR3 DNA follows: TGTGCCAGCAGTCCTTTGACAGGCTCCTACGAGCAGTACTTC.

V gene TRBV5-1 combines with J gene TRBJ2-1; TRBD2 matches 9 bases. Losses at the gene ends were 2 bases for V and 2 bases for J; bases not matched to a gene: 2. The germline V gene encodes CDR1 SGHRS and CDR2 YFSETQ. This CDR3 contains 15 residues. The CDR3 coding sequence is TGCGCCAGCAGCTTCGTAGCGGGAGCCTACAATGAGCAGTTCTTC. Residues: CASSFVAGAYNEQFF.

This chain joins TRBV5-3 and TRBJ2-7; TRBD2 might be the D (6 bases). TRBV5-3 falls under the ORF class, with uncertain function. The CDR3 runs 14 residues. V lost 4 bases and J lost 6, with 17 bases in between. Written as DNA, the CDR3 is TGTGCCAGAAGCCCAGCGGCGCGGGAAGGCGAGCAGTACTTC. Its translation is CARSPAAREGEQYF.

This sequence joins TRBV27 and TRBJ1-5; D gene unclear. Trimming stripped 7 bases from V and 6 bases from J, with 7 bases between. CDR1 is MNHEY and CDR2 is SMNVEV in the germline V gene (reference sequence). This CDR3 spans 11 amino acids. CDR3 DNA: TGTGCCAGCAATGGAAGTCAGCCCCAGCATTTT. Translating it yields CASNGSQPQHF.

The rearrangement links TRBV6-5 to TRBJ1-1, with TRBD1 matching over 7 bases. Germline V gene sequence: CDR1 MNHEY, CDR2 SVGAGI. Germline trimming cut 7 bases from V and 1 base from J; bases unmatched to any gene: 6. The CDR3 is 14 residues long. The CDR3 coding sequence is TGTGCCAGCACCAGGACAGGTTGGAACACTGAAGCTTTCTTT. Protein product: CASTRTGWNTEAFF.

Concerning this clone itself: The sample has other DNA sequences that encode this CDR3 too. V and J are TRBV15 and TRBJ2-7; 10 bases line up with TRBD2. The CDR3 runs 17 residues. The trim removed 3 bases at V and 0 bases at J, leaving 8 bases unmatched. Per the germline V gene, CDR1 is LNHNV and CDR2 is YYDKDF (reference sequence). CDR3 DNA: TGTGCCACCAGCAGGGGCAGCGGGAGGGGGAGCTCCTACGAGCAGTACTTC. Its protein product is CATSRGSGRGSSYEQYF.

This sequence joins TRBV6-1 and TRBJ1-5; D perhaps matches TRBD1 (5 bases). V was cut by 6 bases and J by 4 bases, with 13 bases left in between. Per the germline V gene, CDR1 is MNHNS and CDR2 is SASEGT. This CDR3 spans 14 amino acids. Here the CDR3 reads CASSLGAANQPQHF. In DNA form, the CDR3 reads TGTGCCAGCAGCCTAGGGGCAGCAAATCAGCCCCAGCATTTT.

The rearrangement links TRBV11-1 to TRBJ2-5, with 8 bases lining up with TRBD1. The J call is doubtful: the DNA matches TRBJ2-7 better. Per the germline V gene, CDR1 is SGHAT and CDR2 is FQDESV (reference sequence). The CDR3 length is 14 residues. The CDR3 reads CASRHRDRPYEQYF. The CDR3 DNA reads TGTGCCAGCAGGCACCGGGACAGGCCTTACGAGCAGTACTTC.

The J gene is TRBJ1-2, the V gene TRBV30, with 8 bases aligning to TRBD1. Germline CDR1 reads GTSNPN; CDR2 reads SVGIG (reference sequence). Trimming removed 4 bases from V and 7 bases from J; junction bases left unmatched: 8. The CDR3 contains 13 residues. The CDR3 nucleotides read TGTGCCTGGACTCCCAGGGGGCCCGGTGGCTACACCTTC. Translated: CAWTPRGPGGYTF.

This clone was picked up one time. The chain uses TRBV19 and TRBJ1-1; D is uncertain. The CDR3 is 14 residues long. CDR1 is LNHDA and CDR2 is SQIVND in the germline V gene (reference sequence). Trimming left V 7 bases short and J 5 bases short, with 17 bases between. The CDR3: CASTPNRIWTEAFF. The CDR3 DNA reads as TGTGCCAGTACCCCGAACCGGATATGGACTGAAGCTTTCTTT.

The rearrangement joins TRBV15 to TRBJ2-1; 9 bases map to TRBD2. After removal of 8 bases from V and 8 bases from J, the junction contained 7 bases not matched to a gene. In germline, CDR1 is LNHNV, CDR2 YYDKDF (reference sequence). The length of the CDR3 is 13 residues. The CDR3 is CATRASGIDEQFF. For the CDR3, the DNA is TGTGCCACCCGGGCTAGCGGGATCGATGAGCAGTTCTTC.

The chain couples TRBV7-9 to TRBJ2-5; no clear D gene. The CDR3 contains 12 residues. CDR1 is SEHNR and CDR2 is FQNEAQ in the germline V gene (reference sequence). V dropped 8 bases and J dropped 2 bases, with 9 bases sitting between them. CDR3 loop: CASGPGQETQYF. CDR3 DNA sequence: TGTGCCAGCGGGCCCGGGCAAGAGACCCAGTACTTC.

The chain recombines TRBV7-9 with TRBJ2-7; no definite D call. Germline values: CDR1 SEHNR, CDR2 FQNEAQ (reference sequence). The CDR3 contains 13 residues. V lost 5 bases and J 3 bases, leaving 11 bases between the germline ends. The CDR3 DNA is TGTGCCAGCAGCCCGAAATACAGCTACGAGCAGTACTTC. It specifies CASSPKYSYEQYF.

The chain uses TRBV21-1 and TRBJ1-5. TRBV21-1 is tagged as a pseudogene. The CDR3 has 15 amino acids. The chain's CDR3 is CASSKGQPDNQPQHF. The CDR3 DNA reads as TGTGCCAGCAGCAAAGGTCAGCCAGACAATCAGCCCCAGCATTTT.

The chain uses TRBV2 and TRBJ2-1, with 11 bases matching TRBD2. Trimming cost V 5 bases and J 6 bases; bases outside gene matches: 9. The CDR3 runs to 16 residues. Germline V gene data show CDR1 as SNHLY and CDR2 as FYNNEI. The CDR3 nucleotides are TGTGCCAGCAGTAAAAACTTAGCGGGAGGGAGCAATGAGCAGTTCTTC. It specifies CASSKNLAGGSNEQFF.

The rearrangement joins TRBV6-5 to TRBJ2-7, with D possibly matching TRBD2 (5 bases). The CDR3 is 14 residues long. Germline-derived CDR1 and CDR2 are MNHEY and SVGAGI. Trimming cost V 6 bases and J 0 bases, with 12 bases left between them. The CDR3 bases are TGTGCCAGCAGCACCCGGGAAAGCTCCTACGAGCAGTACTTC. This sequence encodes CASSTRESSYEQYF.

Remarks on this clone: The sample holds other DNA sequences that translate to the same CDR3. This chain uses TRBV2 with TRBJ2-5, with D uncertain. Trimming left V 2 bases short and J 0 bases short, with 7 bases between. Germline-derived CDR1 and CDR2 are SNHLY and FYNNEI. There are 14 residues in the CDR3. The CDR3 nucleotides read TGTGCCAGCAGTGAACAACGGGACCAAGAGACCCAGTACTTC. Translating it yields CASSEQRDQETQYF.

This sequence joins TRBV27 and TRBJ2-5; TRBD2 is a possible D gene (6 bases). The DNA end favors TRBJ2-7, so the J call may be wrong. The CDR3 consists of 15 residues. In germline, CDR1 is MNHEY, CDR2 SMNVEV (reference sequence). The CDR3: CASSPSGWRGDEQYF. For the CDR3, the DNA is TGTGCCAGCAGTCCCTCAGGTTGGCGCGGGGACGAGCAGTACTTC.

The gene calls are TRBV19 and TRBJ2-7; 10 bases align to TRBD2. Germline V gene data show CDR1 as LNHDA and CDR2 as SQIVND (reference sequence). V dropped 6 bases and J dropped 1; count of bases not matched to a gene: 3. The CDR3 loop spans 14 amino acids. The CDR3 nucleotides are TGTGCCAGTAGCCCTAGCGGGGGATCCTACGAGCAGTACTTC. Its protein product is CASSPSGGSYEQYF. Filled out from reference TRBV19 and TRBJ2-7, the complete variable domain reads DGGITQSPKYLFRKEGQNVTLSCEQNLNHDAMYWYRQDPGQGLRLIYYSQIVNDFQKGDIAEGYSVSREKKESFPLTVTSAQKNPTAFYLCASSPSGGSYEQYFGPGTRLTVT.

The CDR3 here is CASSFGGPAYEQYF. The CDR3 DNA sequence: TGTGCCAGCAGCTTTGGGGGTCCAGCGTACGAGCAGTACTTC. This chain connects TRBV11-2 to TRBJ2-7; D possibly uses TRBD1 or TRBD2 (5 bases each). There are 14 residues in the CDR3. Germline CDR1 is SGHAT and CDR2 is FQNNGV. With 3 bases removed from V and 4 bases from J, the gap between germline ends came to 13 bases.

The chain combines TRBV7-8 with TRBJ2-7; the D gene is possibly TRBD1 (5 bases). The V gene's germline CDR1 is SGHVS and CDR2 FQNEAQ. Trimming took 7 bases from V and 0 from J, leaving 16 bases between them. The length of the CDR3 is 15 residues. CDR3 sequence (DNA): TGTGCCAGCATCGGACACCAATCGAGCTCCTACGAGCAGTACTTC. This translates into CASIGHQSSSYEQYF. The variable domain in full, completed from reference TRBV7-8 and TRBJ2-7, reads GAGVSQSPRYKVAKRGQDVALRCDPISGHVSLFWYQQALGQGPEFLTYFQNEAQLDKSGLPSDRFFAERPEGSVSTLKIQRTQQEDSAVYLCASIGHQSSSYEQYFGPGTRLTVT.

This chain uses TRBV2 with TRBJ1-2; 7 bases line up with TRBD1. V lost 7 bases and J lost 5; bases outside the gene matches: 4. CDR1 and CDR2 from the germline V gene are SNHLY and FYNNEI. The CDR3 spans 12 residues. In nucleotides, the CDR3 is TGTGCCAGCATAACAGGGGATTATGGCTACACCTTC. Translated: CASITGDYGYTF.